The clone carrying this TCR beta chain was seen many times. Noted time point: newly diagnosed GD, antithyroid drugs for less than 3 months. Extracted PBMC RNA gave rise to the TCR library. These data are taken from a study of regulatory T cells in long-lasting Graves disease. This CDR3 is built from 16 residues. Trimming took off 2 bases at V and 4 bases at J, with 17 bases between the two ends. Germline values: CDR1 MNHEY, CDR2 SVGEGT. Researchers made TCR beta libraries by using iRepertoire HTBI primers and running Arm-PCR on CDR3 regions. Authors' data handling: The samples yielded roughly 60 TRBV and more than twelve TRBJ segments. MiXCR, run by TCRdb on the multiplex PCR reads, gives a single entry per CDR3 protein. The authors' filters were not applied to this entry. The sample records 390,000 or so distinct CDR3 sequences, roughly 12% being singletons. The same specimen was also included in a second study, on T cells in Graves' hyperthyroidism and ophthalmopathy. This second report adds: HTBI primers were employed in a first-round RT-PCR of the TCR CDR3.

The sequence came from a woman under 30 with Graves disease. The specimen was peripheral blood mononuclear cells (PBMCs), collected at new diagnosis, from a patient treated with antithyroid drugs. The chain is built from TRBV6-2 or TRBV6-3 and TRBJ1-1; perhaps TRBD1 as D (5 bases). CDR3: CASSYGNYGRATEAFF. In nucleotides, the CDR3 is TGTGCCAGCAGTTACGGGAACTACGGCAGGGCCACTGAAGCTTTCTTT.